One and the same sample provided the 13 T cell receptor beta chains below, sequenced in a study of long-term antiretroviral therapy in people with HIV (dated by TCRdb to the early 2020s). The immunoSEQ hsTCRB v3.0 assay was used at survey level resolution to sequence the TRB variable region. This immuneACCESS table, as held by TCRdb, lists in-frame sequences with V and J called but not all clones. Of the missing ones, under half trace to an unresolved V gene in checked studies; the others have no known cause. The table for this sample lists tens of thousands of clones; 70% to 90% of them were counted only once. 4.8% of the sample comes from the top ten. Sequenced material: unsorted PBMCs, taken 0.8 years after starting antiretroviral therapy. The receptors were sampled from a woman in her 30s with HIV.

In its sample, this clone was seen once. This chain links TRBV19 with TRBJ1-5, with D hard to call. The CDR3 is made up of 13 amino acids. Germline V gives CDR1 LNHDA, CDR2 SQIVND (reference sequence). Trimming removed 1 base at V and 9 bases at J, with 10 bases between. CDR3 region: CASSIGRGWPQHF. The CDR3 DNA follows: TGTGCCAGTAGTATAGGCCGGGGTTGGCCCCAGCATTTT. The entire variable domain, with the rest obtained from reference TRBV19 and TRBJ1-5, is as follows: DGGITQSPKYLFRKEGQNVTLSCEQNLNHDAMYWYRQDPGQGLRLIYYSQIVNDFQKGDIAEGYSVSREKKESFPLTVTSAQKNPTAFYLCASSIGRGWPQHFGDGTRLSIL.

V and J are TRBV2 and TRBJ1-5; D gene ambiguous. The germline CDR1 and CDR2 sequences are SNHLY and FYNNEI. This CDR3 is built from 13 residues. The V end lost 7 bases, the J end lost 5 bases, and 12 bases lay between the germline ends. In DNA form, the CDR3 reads TGTGCCAGCACTCGGGTAGAGTATCAGCCCCAGCATTTT. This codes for CASTRVEYQPQHF.

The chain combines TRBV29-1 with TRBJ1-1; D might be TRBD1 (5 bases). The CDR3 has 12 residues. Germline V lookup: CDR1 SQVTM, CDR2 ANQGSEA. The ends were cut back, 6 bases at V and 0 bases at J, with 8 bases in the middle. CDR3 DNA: TGCAGCGTGGGACGGCTGAACACTGAAGCTTTCTTT. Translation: CSVGRLNTEAFF.

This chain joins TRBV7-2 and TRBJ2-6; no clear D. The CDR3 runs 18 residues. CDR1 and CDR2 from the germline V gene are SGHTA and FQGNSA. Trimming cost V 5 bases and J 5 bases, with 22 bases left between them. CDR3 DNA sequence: TGTGCCAGCAGCCGAGCTTGGAGACGACAAAGTCGGGCCAACGTCCTGACTTTC. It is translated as CASSRAWRRQSRANVLTF.

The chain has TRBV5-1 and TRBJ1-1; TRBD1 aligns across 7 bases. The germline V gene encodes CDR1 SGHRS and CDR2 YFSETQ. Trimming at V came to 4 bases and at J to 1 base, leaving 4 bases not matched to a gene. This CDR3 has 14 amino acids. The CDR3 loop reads CASSPTGPNTEAFF. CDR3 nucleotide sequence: TGCGCCAGCAGCCCGACAGGGCCGAACACTGAAGCTTTCTTT.

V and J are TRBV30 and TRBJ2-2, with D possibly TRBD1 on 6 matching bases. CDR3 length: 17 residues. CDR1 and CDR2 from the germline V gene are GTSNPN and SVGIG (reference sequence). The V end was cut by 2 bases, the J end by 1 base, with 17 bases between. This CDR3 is CAWSPQTRGRNTGELFF. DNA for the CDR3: TGTGCCTGGAGTCCCCAAACCAGGGGCCGGAACACCGGGGAGCTGTTTTTT.

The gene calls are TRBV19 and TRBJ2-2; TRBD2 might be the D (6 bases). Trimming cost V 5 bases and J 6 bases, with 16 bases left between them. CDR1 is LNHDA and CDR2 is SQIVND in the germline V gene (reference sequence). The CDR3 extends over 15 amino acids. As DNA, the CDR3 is TGTGCCAGTAGTCCCTATCCTTGGGGGGCCGGGGAGCTGTTTTTT. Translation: CASSPYPWGAGELFF.

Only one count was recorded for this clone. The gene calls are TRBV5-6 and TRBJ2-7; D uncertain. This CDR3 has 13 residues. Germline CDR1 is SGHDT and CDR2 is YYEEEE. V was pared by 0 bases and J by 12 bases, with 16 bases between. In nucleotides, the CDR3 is TGTGCCAGCAGCTTGGGCTATGAAGGCGAGTGGTACTTC. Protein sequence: CASSLGYEGEWYF. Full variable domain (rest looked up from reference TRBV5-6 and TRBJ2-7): DAGVTQSPTHLIKTRGQQVTLRCSPKSGHDTVSWYQQALGQGPQFIFQYYEEEERQRGNFPDRFSGHQFPNYSSELNVNALLLGDSALYLCASSLGYEGEWYFGPGTRLTVT.

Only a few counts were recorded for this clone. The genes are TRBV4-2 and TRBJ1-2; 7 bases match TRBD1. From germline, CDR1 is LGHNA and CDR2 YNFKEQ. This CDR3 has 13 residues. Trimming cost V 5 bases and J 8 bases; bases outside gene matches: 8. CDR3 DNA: TGTGCCAGCAGCTACACAGGGGCGGGAGGCTACACCTTC. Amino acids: CASSYTGAGGYTF.

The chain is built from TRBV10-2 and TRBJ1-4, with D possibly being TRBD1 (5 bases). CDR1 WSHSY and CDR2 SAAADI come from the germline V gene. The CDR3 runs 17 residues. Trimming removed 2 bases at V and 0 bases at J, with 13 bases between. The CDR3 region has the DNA TGCGCCAGCAGTGAGGATACTCTGGGGGCAACTAATGAAAAACTGTTTTTT. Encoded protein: CASSEDTLGATNEKLFF.

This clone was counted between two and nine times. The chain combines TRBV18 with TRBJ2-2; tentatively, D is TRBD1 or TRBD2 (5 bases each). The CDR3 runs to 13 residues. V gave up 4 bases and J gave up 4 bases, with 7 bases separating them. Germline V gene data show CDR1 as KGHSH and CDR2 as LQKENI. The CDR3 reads CASSQGTTGELFF. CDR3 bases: TGTGCCAGCTCACAAGGGACCACCGGGGAGCTGTTTTTT.

The CDR3 region is CASSLVAGGGGANVLTF. CDR3 DNA sequence: TGTGCCAGCAGCTTAGTAGCGGGGGGCGGTGGGGCCAACGTCCTGACTTTC. The chain recombines TRBV5-6 with TRBJ2-6; TRBD2 aligns across 10 bases. This CDR3 is 17 amino acids long. Losses at the gene ends were 2 bases for V and 3 bases for J; bases not matched to a gene: 5. CDR1 SGHDT and CDR2 YYEEEE come from the germline V gene.

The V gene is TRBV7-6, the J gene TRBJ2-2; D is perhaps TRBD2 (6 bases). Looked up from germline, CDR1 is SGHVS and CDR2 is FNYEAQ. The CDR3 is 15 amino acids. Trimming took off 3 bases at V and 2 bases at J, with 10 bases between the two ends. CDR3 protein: CASSFYAGNTGELFF. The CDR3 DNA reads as TGTGCCAGCAGCTTTTACGCGGGAAACACCGGGGAGCTGTTTTTT.